This note documents a single T cell receptor beta chain sequence. This entry is derived from a study of blood T cell repertoires in COVID-19. The J segment lost 7 bases and the V segment lost 4 bases, leaving 6 bases of the junction unmatched. This CDR3 has 14 amino acids. Per germline, CDR1 LNHDA and CDR2 SQIVND (reference sequence). Repertoires were generated with immunoSEQ multiplex PCR, while TCRdb's copy carries only in-frame clones and drops some. The sample records roughly 230,000 clones, nearly 90% being singletons. The chain recombines TRBV19 with TRBJ1-5; 8 positions agree with TRBD1. The sequenced material came from peripheral blood. This TCR came from a human donor in a cohort sampled during active COVID-19. This chain's CDR3 is CASSSSGGRQPQHF. For the CDR3, the DNA is TGTGCCAGTAGTAGCTCAGGGGGCAGGCAGCCCCAGCATTTT.